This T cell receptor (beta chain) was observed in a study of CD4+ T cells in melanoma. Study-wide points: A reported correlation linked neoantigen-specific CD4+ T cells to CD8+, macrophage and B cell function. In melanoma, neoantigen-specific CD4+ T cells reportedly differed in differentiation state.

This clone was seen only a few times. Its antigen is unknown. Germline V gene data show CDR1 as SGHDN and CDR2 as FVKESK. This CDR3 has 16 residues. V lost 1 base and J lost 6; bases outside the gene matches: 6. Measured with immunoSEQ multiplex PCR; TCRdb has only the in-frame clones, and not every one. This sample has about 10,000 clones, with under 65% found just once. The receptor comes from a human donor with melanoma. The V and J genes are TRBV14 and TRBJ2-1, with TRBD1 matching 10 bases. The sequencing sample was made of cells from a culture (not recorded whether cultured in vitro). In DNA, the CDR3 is TGTGCCAGCAGCCAAGCGAGACAGGGGGCGTTCAATGAGCAGTTCTTC. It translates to CASSQARQGAFNEQFF.